This T cell receptor beta chain was observed in a study of vaccination and CD4 T cells after COVID-19. Whole-study context: Comprising six males and four females, the convalescent participants counted two Hispanic individuals among them. Median time from COVID diagnosis to post-COVID sampling was under 120 days (35 to 161). The cells were exposed to overlapping spike peptides originating from SARS-CoV-2, HCoV-NL63, HCoV-OC43 and HCoV-229E for stimulation. Overall study results and limits: Relatively few convalescent patients were studied, without early post-infection timepoints.

An Oncomine TCR Beta short-read assay was used to sequence the DNA from cultured CD4+ T cells. Each CDR3 protein is one row after TCRdb ran MiXCR on the PCR reads. In the table there are 6,500 to 9,000 distinct CDR3 sequences, under 25% of which are singletons. CDR3 length equals 19 residues. Germline loops: CDR1 SGHNT, CDR2 YENEEA. Trimming took 3 bases from V and 5 from J, leaving 23 bases between them. The treatment here: roughly 10-day PBMC culture with coronavirus spike peptide pools or control peptides (ViraFEST assay). The sample holds a few counts of this clonotype. The antigen remains undetermined.

Sequenced material: CD4+ T cells from blood, cultured in vitro, taken after SARS-CoV-2 vaccination. V is TRBV11-3 and J is TRBJ1-6, with D possibly matching TRBD1 (6 bases). The TCR sequence derives from a human donor who had recovered from COVID-19. The CDR3 loop reads CASSFGSSRGHTDNSPLHF. DNA for the CDR3: TGTGCCAGCAGCTTCGGGAGTTCCAGGGGCCACACTGATAATTCACCCCTCCACTTT.